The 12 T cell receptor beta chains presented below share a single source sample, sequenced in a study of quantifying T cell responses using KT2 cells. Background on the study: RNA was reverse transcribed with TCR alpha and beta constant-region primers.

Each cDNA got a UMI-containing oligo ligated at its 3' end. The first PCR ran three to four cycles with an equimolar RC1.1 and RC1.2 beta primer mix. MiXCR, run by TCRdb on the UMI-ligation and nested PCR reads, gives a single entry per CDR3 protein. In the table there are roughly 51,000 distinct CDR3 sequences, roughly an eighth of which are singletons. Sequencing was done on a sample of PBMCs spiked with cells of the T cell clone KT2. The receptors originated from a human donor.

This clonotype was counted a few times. Here the CDR3 reads CASSPGRARGSNQPQHF. CDR3 DNA: TGTGCCAGCAGTCCCGGACGGGCGCGGGGGAGCAATCAGCCCCAGCATTTT. J is TRBJ1-5 and V is TRBV12-3 or TRBV12-4; possibly TRBD1 for D (5 bases). V lost 5 bases to trimming and J lost 1 base, with 18 bases between them. The CDR3 sequence is 17 residues long.

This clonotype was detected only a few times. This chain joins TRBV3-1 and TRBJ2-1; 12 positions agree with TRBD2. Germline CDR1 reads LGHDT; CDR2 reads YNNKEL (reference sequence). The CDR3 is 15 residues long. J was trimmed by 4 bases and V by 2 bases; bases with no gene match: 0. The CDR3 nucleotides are TGTGCCAGCAGCCAACTAGCGGGAGGGTACAATGAGCAGTTCTTC. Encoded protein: CASSQLAGGYNEQFF.

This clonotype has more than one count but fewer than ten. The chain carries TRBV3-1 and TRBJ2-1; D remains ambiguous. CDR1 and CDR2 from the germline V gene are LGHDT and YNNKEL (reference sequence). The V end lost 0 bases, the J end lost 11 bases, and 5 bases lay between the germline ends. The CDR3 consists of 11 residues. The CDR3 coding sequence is TGTGCCAGCAGCCAAGAGGCACAGCAGTTCTTC. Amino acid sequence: CASSQEAQQFF.

The CDR3 nucleotides are TGCAGTGCTAGTGCCGGGACCTATGGCTACACCTTC. Translation: CSASAGTYGYTF. The chain uses TRBV20-1 and TRBJ1-2; TRBD1 is a possible D gene (5 bases). Germline V lookup: CDR1 DFQATT, CDR2 SNEGSKA (reference sequence). The germline V and J ends were trimmed by 3 bases and 4 bases, with 9 bases remaining between them. This CDR3 has 12 residues.

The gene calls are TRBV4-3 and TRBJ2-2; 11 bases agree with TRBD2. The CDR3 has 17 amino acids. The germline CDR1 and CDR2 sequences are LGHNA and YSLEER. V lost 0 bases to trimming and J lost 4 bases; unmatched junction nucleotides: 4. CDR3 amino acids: CASSQDLAGGFTGELFF. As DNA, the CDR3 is TGCGCCAGCAGCCAAGACTTAGCGGGAGGGTTCACCGGGGAGCTGTTTTTT.

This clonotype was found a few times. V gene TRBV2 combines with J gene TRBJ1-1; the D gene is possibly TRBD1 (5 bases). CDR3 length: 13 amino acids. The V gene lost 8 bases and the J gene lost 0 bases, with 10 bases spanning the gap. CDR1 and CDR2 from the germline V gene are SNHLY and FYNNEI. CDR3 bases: TGTGCCAGCCGGAGGACACTGAACACTGAAGCTTTCTTT. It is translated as CASRRTLNTEAFF. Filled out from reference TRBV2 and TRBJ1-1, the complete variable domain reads EPEVTQTPSHQVTQMGQEVILRCVPISNHLYFYWYRQILGQKVEFLVSFYNNEISEKSEIFDDQFSVERPDGSNFTLKIRSTKLEDSAMYFCASRRTLNTEAFFGQGTRLTVV.

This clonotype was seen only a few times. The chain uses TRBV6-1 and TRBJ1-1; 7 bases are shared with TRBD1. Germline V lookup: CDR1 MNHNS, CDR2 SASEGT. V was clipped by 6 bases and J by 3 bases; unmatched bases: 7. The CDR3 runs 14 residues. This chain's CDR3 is CASRNQGGDTEAFF. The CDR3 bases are TGTGCCAGCAGAAATCAGGGGGGTGACACTGAAGCTTTCTTT.

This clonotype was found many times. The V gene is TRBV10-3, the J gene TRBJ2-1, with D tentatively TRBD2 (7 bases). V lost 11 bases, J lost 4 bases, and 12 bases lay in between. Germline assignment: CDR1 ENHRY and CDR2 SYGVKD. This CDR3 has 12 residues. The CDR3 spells CAAAGAYNEQFF. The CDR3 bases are TGTGCCGCGGCGGGGGCATACAATGAGCAGTTCTTC.

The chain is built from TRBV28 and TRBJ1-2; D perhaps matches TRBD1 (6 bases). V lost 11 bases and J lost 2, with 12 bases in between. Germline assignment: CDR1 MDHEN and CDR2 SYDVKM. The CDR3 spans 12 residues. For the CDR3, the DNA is TGTGCCGCAACAGGGCCGAACTATGGCTACACCTTC. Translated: CAATGPNYGYTF.

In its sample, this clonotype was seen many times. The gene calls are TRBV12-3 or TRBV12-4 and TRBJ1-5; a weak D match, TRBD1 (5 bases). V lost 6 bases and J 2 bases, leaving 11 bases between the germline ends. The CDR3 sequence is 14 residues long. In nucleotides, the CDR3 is TGTGCCAGCAGCCCAGGGATAGGCAATCAGCCCCAGCATTTT. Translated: CASSPGIGNQPQHF.

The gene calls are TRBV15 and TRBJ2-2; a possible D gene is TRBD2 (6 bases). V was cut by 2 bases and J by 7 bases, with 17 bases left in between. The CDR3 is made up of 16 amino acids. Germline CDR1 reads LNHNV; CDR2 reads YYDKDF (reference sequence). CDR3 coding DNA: TGTGCCACCAGCAGATCAATGGCGCGGGGTGGCGGGGAGCTGTTTTTT. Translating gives CATSRSMARGGGELFF.

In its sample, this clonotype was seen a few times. CDR3 in amino acids: CASSTGLALYNEQFF. For the CDR3, the DNA is TGTGCCAGCAGTACGGGACTAGCGCTATACAATGAGCAGTTCTTC. This chain connects TRBV2 to TRBJ2-1; 10 nucleotides line up with TRBD2. CDR1 SNHLY and CDR2 FYNNEI come from the germline V gene. Trimming cost V 5 bases and J 4 bases; bases outside gene matches: 5. CDR3 size: 15 residues.